This T cell receptor (beta chain) was identified during a study of cytomegalovirus exposure and HLA in healthy donors. Study observations and caveats: Follow-up analysis seemed to connect common viral pathogens with several of the most significant clusters identified. Researchers reportedly found TCR beta sequences accurately predicted most subjects' HLA-A and HLA-B alleles.

About this clone: The antigen is unknown.

With 60 Vbeta and 13 Jbeta primers, the PCR was carried out. The data were produced by immunoSEQ multiplex PCR, yet TCRdb's version contains in-frame clones alone and is incomplete. This listing includes around 190,000 clones. The germline V gene encodes CDR1 KGHSH and CDR2 LQKENI. V was pared by 5 bases and J by 2 bases, with 16 bases between. The CDR3 is made up of 16 amino acids. This sequence joins TRBV18 and TRBJ1-5, with D possibly matching TRBD1 (5 bases). The sequence was collected from a woman aged 25 to 39 in good health and CMV-seropositive. The sequencing sample was made of PBMCs. CDR3 coding DNA: TGTGCCAGCTCAACCACAGCAGGGATGGGCAATCAGCCCCAGCATTTT. Translated: CASSTTAGMGNQPQHF. Full variable domain (remainder filled in from reference TRBV18 and TRBJ1-5): NAGVMQNPRHLVRRRGQEARLRCSPMKGHSHVYWYRQLPEEGLKFMVYLQKENIIDESGMPKERFSAEFPKEGPSILRIQQVVRGDSAAYFCASSTTAGMGNQPQHFGDGTRLSIL.